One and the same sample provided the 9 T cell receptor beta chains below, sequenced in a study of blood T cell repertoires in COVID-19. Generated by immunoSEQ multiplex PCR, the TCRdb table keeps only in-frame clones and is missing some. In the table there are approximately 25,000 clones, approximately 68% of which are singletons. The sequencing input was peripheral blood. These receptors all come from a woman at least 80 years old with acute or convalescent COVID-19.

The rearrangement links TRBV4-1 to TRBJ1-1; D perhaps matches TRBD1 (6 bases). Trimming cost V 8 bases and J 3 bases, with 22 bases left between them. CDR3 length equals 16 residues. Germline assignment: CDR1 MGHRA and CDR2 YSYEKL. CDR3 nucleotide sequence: TGCGCCAGCTCCCGCGGGGGGGCCCGGGGGGACACTGAAGCTTTCTTT. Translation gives CASSRGGARGDTEAFF.

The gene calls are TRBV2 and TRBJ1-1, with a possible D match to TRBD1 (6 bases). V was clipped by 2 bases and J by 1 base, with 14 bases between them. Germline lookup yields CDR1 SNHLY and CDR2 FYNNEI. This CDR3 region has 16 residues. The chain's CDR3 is CASSELGGTRNTEAFF. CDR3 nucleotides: TGTGCCAGCAGTGAACTCGGGGGGACAAGGAACACTGAAGCTTTCTTT.

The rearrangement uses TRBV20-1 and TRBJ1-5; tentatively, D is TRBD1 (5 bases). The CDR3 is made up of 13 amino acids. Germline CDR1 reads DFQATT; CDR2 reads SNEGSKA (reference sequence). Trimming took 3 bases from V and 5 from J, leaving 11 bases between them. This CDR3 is CSASKARDQPQHF. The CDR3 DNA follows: TGCAGTGCTAGTAAGGCCAGGGATCAGCCCCAGCATTTT.

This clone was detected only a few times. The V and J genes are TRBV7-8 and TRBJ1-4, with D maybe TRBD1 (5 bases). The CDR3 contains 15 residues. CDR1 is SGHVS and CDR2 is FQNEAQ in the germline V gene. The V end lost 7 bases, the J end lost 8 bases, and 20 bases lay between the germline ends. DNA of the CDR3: TGTGCCAGCACCTTGGGGACGGGGGGGTACGAAAAACTGTTTTTT. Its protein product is CASTLGTGGYEKLFF.

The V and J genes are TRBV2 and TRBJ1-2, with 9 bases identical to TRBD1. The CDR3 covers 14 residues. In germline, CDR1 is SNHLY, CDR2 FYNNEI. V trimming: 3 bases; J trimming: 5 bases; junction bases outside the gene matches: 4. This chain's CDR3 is CASSEDRGEYGYTF. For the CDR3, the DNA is TGTGCCAGCAGTGAGGACAGGGGAGAATATGGCTACACCTTC.

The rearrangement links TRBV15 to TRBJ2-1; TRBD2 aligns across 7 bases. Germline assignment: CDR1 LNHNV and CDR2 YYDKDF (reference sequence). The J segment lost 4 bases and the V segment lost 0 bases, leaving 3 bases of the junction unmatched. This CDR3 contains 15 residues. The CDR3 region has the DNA TGTGCCACCAGCAGAGAGGGAGGGCCTTACAATGAGCAGTTCTTC. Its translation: CATSREGGPYNEQFF.

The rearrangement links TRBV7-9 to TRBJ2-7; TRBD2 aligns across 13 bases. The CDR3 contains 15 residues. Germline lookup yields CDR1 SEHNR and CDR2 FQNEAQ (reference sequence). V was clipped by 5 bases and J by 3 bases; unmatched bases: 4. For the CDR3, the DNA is TGTGCCAGCAGCGTATGGACTAGCGGGGGCTACGAGCAGTACTTC. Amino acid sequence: CASSVWTSGGYEQYF. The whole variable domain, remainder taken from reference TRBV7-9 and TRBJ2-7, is DTGVSQNPRHKITKRGQNVTFRCDPISEHNRLYWYRQTLGQGPEFLTYFQNEAQLEKSRLLSDRFSAERPKGSFSTLEIQRTEQGDSAMYLCASSVWTSGGYEQYFGPGTRLTVT.

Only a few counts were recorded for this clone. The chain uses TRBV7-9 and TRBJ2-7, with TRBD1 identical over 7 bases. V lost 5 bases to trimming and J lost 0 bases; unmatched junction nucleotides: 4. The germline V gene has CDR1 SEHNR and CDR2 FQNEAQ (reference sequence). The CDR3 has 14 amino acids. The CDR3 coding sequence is TGTGCCAGCAGCGTGACAGGGATCTCCTACGAGCAGTACTTC. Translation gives CASSVTGISYEQYF.

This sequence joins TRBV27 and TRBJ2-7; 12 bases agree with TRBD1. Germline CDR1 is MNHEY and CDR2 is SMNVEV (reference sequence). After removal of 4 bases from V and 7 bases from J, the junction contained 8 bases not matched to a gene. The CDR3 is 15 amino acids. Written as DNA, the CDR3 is TGTGCCAGCAGTTCAATGGGACAGGGGGCGGGTGAGCAGTACTTC. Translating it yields CASSSMGQGAGEQYF.